Shown below are 21 T cell receptor beta chains from a single sample sequenced in a study of T-cell memory formation after mild COVID-19. TCRdb itself ran the 5' RACE reads through MiXCR, one entry per CDR3 protein. The data contain 250,000 to 350,000 distinct CDR3 sequences, just under 20% of them singletons. Sequencing input: PBMCs or a T cell subset sorted from them (not recorded which). These receptors all come from a man between 18 and 35 years old who had mild COVID-19 (a few samples of this study predate the infection). Cell type and time point are not known.

This clonotype has a single count. CDR3 coding DNA: TGCAGTGCCAACAGGGCCAGGGGCGGGGAGCTGTTTTTT. Protein: CSANRARGGELFF. The genes are TRBV20-1 and TRBJ2-2, with a possible D match to TRBD1 (6 bases). This CDR3 spans 13 amino acids. Trimming left V 6 bases short and J 7 bases short, with 15 bases between. From germline, CDR1 is DFQATT and CDR2 SNEGSKA (reference sequence).

This clonotype was found a few times. The chain couples TRBV7-2 to TRBJ2-3; 10 bases map to TRBD2. This CDR3 comprises 13 residues. Germline assignment: CDR1 SGHTA and CDR2 FQGNSA. The V and J ends lost 3 bases and 10 bases, in that order; junction bases with no gene match: 4. The CDR3 sequence: CASSFLAGAPQYF. The CDR3 bases are TGTGCCAGCAGCTTTCTAGCGGGGGCCCCGCAGTATTTT. The entire variable domain, with the rest obtained from reference TRBV7-2 and TRBJ2-3, is as follows: GAGVSQSPSNKVTEKGKDVELRCDPISGHTALYWYRQSLGQGLEFLIYFQGNSAPDKSGLPSDRFSAERTGGSVSTLTIQRTQQEDSAVYLCASSFLAGAPQYFGPGTRLTVL.

V is TRBV15 and J is TRBJ2-3, with 11 bases identical to TRBD2. The CDR3 is 17 amino acids. Losses at the gene ends were 5 bases for V and 0 bases for J; bases not matched to a gene: 7. Germline lookup yields CDR1 LNHNV and CDR2 YYDKDF (reference sequence). The DNA of the CDR3 is TGTGCCACCAGCGGTACACTAGCGGGGGAAAGCACAGATACGCAGTATTTT. Translated: CATSGTLAGESTDTQYF.

The chain employs TRBV20-1 and TRBJ2-4; a weak D match, TRBD1 (6 bases). The germline V gene encodes CDR1 DFQATT and CDR2 SNEGSKA (reference sequence). This CDR3 has 12 amino acids. V was shortened by 4 bases and J by 6 bases, with 10 bases between the two germline ends. Here the CDR3 DNA reads TGCAGTGCTAAATCCAGGGGAAACATTCAGTACTTC. This sequence encodes CSAKSRGNIQYF.

The chain joins TRBV20-1 to TRBJ2-7; TRBD2 aligns across 8 bases. The J segment lost 0 bases and the V segment lost 5 bases, leaving 3 bases of the junction unmatched. This CDR3 spans 13 amino acids. The germline gives CDR1 DFQATT, CDR2 SNEGSKA (reference sequence). The CDR3 spells CSARGGSSYEQYV. DNA for the CDR3: TGCAGTGCTCGGGGGGGGAGCTCCTACGAGCAGTACGTC.

A few counts support this clonotype. This chain uses TRBV12-5 with TRBJ2-7, with D perhaps matching TRBD2 (5 bases). The CDR3 spans 16 residues. Trimming stripped 3 bases from V and 1 base from J, with 16 bases between. Germline V gene lookup returns CDR1 LGHNT and CDR2 FRNRAP. The CDR3 nucleotides read TGTGCTAGTGGTTTCGAGGGTTTCTCTTGGTCCTACGAGCAGTACGTC. This sequence encodes CASGFEGFSWSYEQYV.

This chain uses TRBV6-5 with TRBJ1-2, with D uncertain. Trimming removed 2 bases from V and 10 bases from J, with 8 bases in between. Germline loops: CDR1 MNHEY, CDR2 SVGAGI. The CDR3 totals 11 residues. CDR3 nucleotides: TGTGCCAGCAGTTACATGAGGGTCTACACCTTC. This translates into CASSYMRVYTF.

The rearrangement links TRBV18 to TRBJ1-4, with D unclear. Per germline, CDR1 KGHSH and CDR2 LQKENI. The length of the CDR3 is 11 residues. The germline V and J ends were trimmed by 3 bases and 8 bases, with 4 bases remaining between them. The CDR3 nucleotides are TGTGCCAGCTCACCGGGAGAAAAACTGTTTTTT. Protein sequence: CASSPGEKLFF.

This clonotype was seen a handful of times. The chain uses TRBV9 and TRBJ1-1; 7 bases align to TRBD1. The CDR3 consists of 15 residues. The germline V gene encodes CDR1 SGDLS and CDR2 YYNGEE. J lost 5 bases, V lost 3 bases, and 10 bases had no gene match. The CDR3 DNA follows: TGTGCCAGCAGCGAAGCCACAGGGGTAGGAACTGAAGCTTTCTTT. This sequence encodes CASSEATGVGTEAFF.

Written as DNA, the CDR3 is TGTGCCAGTAGTATCGAGGGCCTGGATTCACCCCTCCACTTT. The encoded protein is CASSIEGLDSPLHF. This chain links TRBV19 with TRBJ1-6; D ambiguous. From germline, CDR1 is LNHDA and CDR2 SQIVND (reference sequence). This CDR3 has 14 residues. Trimming stripped 3 bases from V and 8 bases from J, with 11 bases between.

This rearrangement joins TRBV7-9 to TRBJ1-6, with D possibly TRBD1 on 5 matching bases. V was shortened by 7 bases and J by 9 bases, with 25 bases between the two germline ends. This CDR3 contains 17 residues. CDR1 is SEHNR, CDR2 FQNEAQ, per germline (reference sequence). In nucleotides, the CDR3 is TGTGCCAGCACCCCATCCCAGGGAGGGCTAAGGGGTTCACCCCTCCACTTT. Its protein product is CASTPSQGGLRGSPLHF.

This sequence joins TRBV4-3 and TRBJ2-5; D could derive from TRBD1 or TRBD2 (5 bases each). CDR3 length equals 13 residues. Germline CDR1 reads LGHNA; CDR2 reads YSLEER. V lost 1 base, J lost 7 bases, and 10 bases lay in between. CDR3 sequence: CASSQARGVTQYF. CDR3 DNA: TGCGCCAGCAGCCAAGCAAGAGGGGTGACCCAGTACTTC.

The chain carries TRBV4-2 and TRBJ2-5, with D maybe TRBD2 (6 bases). The CDR3 extends over 15 amino acids. V lost 0 bases to trimming and J lost 4 bases, with 12 bases between them. CDR1 LGHNA and CDR2 YNFKEQ come from the germline V gene. The CDR3 loop reads CASSQEGKEGETQYF. CDR3 in DNA: TGTGCCAGCAGCCAAGAGGGCAAGGAGGGAGAGACCCAGTACTTC.

This clonotype occurred a few times. The V gene is TRBV21-1, the J gene TRBJ2-3; the table calls TRBD2, which could not be checked here. TRBV21-1 is recorded as a pseudogene. The CDR3 is 14 amino acids. CDR3 DNA: TGTGCCAGCACTGGGGCCCTACGGACAGATACGCAGTATTTT. It codes for CASTGALRTDTQYF.

The chain uses TRBV20-1 and TRBJ1-2, with 9 bases aligning to TRBD1. V trimming: 6 bases; J trimming: 4 bases; junction bases outside the gene matches: 6. In germline, CDR1 is DFQATT, CDR2 SNEGSKA (reference sequence). This CDR3 contains 13 residues. In DNA, the CDR3 is TGCAGTGCCAACAGGGGGCCCGGCTATGGCTACACCTTC. Translation gives CSANRGPGYGYTF.

The chain is built from TRBV3-1 and TRBJ1-2; D perhaps matches TRBD1 (5 bases). The CDR3 is 17 residues long. Germline V gives CDR1 LGHDT, CDR2 YNNKEL (reference sequence). Between the trimmed V and J ends, which lost 1 base and 6 bases, there was a span of 21 bases. Here the CDR3 DNA reads TGTGCCAGCAGCCAAGCCGGAGGGACCCTAGGAGAGGATGGCTACACCTTC. This encodes CASSQAGGTLGEDGYTF.

Written as DNA, the CDR3 is TGCAGTGCTAGGCCGTCGGGACAGGACAATGAGCAGTTCTTC. It encodes CSARPSGQDNEQFF. The chain combines TRBV20-1 with TRBJ2-1, with 8 bases that match TRBD1. J gave up 5 bases and V 3 bases, and 6 bases lay outside the gene matches. The germline V gene has CDR1 DFQATT and CDR2 SNEGSKA (reference sequence). CDR3 length: 14 amino acids.

This clonotype turned up a few times. CDR3 in amino acids: CASSHGWGDTGELFF. CDR3 bases: TGTGCCAGCAGCCATGGATGGGGGGACACCGGGGAGCTGTTTTTT. V gene TRBV7-9 combines with J gene TRBJ2-2; D may be TRBD2 (6 bases). CDR1 is SEHNR, CDR2 FQNEAQ, per germline (reference sequence). The V and J ends lost 5 bases and 3 bases respectively, with 13 bases between them. This CDR3 comprises 15 residues. Based on the CDR3 plus reference TRBV7-9 and TRBJ2-2, the full variable domain is DTGVSQNPRHKITKRGQNVTFRCDPISEHNRLYWYRQTLGQGPEFLTYFQNEAQLEKSRLLSDRFSAERPKGSFSTLEIQRTEQGDSAMYLCASSHGWGDTGELFFGEGSRLTVL.

This clonotype was seen a handful of times. The chain combines TRBV3-1 with TRBJ2-3; TRBD1 might be the D (6 bases). V lost 5 bases to trimming and J lost 1 base, with 10 bases between them. CDR3 size: 14 residues. Per the germline V gene, CDR1 is LGHDT and CDR2 is YNNKEL (reference sequence). Here the CDR3 DNA reads TGTGCCAGCAGCGACCGACAGGGCACAGATACGCAGTATTTT. Its translation: CASSDRQGTDTQYF.

This clonotype was counted many times. The chain is built from TRBV6-5 and TRBJ2-5; 9 bases map to TRBD2. Germline loops: CDR1 MNHEY, CDR2 SVGAGI. With 6 bases clipped from V and 4 bases from J, the junction kept 6 bases outside the gene matches. This CDR3 comprises 14 residues. The DNA of the CDR3 is TGTGCCAGCAGACCGGGACTAGCATCAGAGACCCAGTACTTC. Encoded protein: CASRPGLASETQYF.

This clonotype was observed a handful of times. The chain combines TRBV29-1 with TRBJ1-1, with D perhaps TRBD1 (6 bases). Trimming took 1 base from V and 0 from J, leaving 12 bases between them. The germline CDR1 and CDR2 sequences are SQVTM and ANQGSEA. The CDR3 extends over 15 amino acids. The chain's CDR3 is CSVEGDIRMNTEAFF. The CDR3 DNA reads as TGCAGCGTTGAAGGGGACATTAGGATGAACACTGAAGCTTTCTTT. The full variable domain, rest sourced from reference TRBV29-1 and TRBJ1-1, is SAVISQKPSRDICQRGTSLTIQCQVDSQVTMMFWYRQQPGQSLTLIATANQGSEATYESGFVIDKFPISRPNLTFSTLTVSNMSPEDSSIYLCSVEGDIRMNTEAFFGQGTRLTVV.